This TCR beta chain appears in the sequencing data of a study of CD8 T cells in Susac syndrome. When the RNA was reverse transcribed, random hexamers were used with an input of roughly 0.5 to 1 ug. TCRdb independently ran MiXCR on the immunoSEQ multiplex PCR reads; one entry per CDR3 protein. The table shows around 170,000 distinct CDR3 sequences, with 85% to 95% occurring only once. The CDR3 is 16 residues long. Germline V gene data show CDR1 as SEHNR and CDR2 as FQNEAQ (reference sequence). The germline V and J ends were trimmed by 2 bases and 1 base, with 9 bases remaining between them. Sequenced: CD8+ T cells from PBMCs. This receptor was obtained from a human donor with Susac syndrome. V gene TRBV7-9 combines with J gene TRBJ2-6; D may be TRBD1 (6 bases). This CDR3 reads CASSLNRASGANVLTF. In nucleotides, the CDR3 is TGTGCCAGCAGCTTAAACAGGGCGTCTGGGGCCAACGTCCTGACTTTC.